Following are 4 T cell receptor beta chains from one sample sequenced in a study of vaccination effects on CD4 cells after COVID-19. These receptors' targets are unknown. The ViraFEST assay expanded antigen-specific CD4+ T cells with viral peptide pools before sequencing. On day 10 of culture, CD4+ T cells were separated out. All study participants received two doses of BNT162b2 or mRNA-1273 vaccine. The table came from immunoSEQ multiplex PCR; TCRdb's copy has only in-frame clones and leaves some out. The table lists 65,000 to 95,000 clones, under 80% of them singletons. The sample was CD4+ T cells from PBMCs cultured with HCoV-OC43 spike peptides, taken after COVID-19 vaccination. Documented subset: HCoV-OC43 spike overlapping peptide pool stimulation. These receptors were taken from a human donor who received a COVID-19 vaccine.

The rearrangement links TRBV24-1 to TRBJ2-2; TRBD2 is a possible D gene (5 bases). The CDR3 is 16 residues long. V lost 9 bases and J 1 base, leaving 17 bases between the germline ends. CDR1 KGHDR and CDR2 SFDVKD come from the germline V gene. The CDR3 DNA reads TGTGCCACCGGGCAGGCGGGCTTAAAGAACACCGGGGAGCTGTTTTTT. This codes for CATGQAGLKNTGELFF.

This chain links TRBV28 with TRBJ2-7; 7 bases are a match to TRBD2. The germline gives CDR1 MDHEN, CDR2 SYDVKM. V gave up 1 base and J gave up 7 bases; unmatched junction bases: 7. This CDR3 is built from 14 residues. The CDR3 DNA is TGTGCCAGCAGTTTATACACCGGGGGGAGGGAGCAGTACGTC. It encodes CASSLYTGGREQYV.

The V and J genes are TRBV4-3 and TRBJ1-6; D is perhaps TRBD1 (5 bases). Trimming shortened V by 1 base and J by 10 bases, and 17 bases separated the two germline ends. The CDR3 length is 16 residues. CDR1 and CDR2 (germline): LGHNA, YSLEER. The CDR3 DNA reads TGCGCCAGCAGCCAAGTATCCGTTACGGGGGGATCACCCCTCCACTTT. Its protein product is CASSQVSVTGGSPLHF.

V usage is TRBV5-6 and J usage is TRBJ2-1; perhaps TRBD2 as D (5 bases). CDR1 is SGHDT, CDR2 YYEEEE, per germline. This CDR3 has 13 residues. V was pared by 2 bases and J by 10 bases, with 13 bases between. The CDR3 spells CASSFMRGQEQFF. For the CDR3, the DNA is TGTGCCAGCAGCTTTATGCGAGGGCAAGAGCAGTTCTTC.